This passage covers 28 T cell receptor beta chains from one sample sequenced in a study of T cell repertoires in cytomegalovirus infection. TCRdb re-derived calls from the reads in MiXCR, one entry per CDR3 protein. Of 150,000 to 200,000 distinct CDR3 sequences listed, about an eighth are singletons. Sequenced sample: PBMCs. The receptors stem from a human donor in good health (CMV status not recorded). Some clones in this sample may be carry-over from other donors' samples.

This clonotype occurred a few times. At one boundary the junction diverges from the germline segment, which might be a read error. CDR3 loop: CSATAAGENLAGGPALDF. The CDR3 DNA follows: TGCAGCGCGACGGCCGCCGGGGAGAACTTAGCGGGAGGGCCTGCATTAGACTTC. This sequence joins TRBV29-1 and TRBJ2-5; 11 bases agree with TRBD2. CDR3 length equals 18 residues. Looked up from germline, CDR1 is SQVTM and CDR2 is ANQGSEA.

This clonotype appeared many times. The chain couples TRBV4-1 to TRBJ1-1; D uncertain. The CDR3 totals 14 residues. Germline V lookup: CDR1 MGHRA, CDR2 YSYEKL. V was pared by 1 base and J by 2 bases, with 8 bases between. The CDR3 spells CASSQVGTNTEAFF. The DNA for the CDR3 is TGCGCCAGCAGCCAAGTCGGAACAAACACTGAAGCTTTCTTT.

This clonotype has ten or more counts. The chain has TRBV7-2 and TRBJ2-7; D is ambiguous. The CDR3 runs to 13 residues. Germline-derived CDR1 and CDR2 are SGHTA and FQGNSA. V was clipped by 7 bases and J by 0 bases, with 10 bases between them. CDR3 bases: TGTGCCAGCATCCCCCCAAACTCCTACGAGCAGTACTTC. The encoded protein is CASIPPNSYEQYF.

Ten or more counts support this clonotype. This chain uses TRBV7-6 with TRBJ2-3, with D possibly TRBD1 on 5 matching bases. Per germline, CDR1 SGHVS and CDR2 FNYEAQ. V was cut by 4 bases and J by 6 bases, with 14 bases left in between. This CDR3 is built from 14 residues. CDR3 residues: CASSSDTIGDTQYF. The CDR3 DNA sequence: TGTGCCAGCAGCTCGGACACGATAGGGGATACGCAGTATTTT. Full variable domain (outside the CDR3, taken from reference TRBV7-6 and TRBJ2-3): GAGVSQSPRYKVTKRGQDVALRCDPISGHVSLYWYRQALGQGPEFLTYFNYEAQQDKSGLPNDRFSAERPEGSISTLTIQRTEQRDSAMYRCASSSDTIGDTQYFGPGTRLTVL.

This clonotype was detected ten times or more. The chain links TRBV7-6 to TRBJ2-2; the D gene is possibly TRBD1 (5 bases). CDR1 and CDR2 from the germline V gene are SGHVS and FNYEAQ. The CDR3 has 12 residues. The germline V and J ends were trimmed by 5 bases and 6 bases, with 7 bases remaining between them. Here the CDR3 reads CASSPGSGELFF. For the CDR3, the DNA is TGTGCCAGCAGCCCAGGGTCCGGGGAGCTGTTTTTT.

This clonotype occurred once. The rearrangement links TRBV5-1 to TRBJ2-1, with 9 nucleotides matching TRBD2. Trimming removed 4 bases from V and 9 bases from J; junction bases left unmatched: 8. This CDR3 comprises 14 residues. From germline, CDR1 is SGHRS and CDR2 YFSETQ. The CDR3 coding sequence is TGCGCCAGCAGCATGGGGACTAGCTTTTCTGAGCAGTTCTTC. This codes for CASSMGTSFSEQFF.

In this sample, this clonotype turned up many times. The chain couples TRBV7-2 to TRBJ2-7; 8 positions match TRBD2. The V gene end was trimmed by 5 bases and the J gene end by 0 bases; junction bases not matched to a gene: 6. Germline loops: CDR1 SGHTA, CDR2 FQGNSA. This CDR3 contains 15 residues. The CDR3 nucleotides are TGTGCCAGCAGCCGGACCGGGACTAGCTCCTACGAGCAGTACTTC. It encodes CASSRTGTSSYEQYF. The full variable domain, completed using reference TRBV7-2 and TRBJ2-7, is GAGVSQSPSNKVTEKGKDVELRCDPISGHTALYWYRQSLGQGLEFLIYFQGNSAPDKSGLPSDRFSAERTGGSVSTLTIQRTQQEDSAVYLCASSRTGTSSYEQYFGPGTRLTVT.

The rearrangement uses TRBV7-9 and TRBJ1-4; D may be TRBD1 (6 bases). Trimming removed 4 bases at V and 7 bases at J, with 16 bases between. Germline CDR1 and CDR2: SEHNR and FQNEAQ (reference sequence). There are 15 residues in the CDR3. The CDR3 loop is CASSSAWGLGEKLFF. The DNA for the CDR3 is TGTGCCAGCAGCTCAGCTTGGGGGCTAGGTGAAAAACTGTTTTTT.

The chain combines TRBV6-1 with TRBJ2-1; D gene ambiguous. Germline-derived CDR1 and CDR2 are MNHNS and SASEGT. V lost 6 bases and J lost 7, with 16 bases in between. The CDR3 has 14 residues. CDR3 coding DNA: TGTGCCAGCAGGACCTCGGGTCTCTTGAATGAGCAGTTCTTC. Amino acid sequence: CASRTSGLLNEQFF.

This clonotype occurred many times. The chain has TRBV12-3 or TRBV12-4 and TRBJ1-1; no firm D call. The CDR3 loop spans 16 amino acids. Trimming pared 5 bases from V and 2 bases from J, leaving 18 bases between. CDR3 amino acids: CASSQLPPGSNTEAFF. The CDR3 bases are TGTGCCAGCAGTCAGCTACCTCCGGGATCAAACACTGAAGCTTTCTTT.

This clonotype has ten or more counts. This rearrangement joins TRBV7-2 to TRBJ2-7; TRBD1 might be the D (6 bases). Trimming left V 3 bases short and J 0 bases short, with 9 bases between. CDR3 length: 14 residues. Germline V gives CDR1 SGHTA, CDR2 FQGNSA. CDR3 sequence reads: CASSFGDTSYEQYF. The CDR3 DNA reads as TGTGCCAGCAGCTTTGGGGACACCTCCTACGAGCAGTACTTC.

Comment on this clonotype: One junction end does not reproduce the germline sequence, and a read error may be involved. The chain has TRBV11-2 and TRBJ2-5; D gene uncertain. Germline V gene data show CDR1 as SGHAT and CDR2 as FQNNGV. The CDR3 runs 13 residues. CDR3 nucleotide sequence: TGTGCCAGCAGCTCGCAGCACCAAGAGACCCAGTGCTTC. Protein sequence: CASSSQHQETQCF.

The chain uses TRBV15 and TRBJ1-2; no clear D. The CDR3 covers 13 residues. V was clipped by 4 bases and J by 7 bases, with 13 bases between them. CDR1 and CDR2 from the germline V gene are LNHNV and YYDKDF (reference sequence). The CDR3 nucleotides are TGTGCCACCAGCAATGGACGGGTGGGTGGCTACACCTTC. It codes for CATSNGRVGGYTF.

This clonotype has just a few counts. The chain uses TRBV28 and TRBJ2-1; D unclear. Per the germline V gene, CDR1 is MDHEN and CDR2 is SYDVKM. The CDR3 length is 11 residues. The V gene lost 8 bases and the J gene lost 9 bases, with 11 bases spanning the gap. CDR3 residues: CASDFGGEQFF. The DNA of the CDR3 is TGTGCCAGCGACTTTGGCGGTGAGCAGTTCTTC.

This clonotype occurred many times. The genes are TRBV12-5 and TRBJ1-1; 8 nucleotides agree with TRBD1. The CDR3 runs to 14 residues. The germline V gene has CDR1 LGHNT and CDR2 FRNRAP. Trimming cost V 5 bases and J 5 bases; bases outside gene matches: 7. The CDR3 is CASGLQGAGTEAFF. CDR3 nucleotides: TGTGCTAGTGGTCTTCAGGGGGCAGGGACTGAAGCTTTCTTT.

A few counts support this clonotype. The CDR3 protein is CASSQRGWREQAFF. The CDR3 DNA sequence: TGTGCCAGCAGCCAAAGAGGGTGGAGGGAGCAAGCTTTCTTT. V and J are TRBV14 and TRBJ1-1; no definite D call. The CDR3 consists of 14 residues. Germline V gene data show CDR1 as SGHDN and CDR2 as FVKESK. V gave up 2 bases and J gave up 9 bases, with 16 bases separating them.

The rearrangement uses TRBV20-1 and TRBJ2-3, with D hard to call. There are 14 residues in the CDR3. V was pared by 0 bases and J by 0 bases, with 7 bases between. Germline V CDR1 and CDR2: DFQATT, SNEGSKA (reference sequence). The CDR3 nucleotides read TGCAGTGCTAGAGATCCCGGGAGCACAGATACGCAGTATTTT. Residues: CSARDPGSTDTQYF.

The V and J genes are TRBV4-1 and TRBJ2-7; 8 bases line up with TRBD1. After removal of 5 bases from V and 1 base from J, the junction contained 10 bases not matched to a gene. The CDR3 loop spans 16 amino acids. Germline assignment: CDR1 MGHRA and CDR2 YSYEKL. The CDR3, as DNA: TGCGCCAGCAGCGGGGCCCCTGGACAGGGTTCCTACGAGCAGTACTTC. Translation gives CASSGAPGQGSYEQYF.

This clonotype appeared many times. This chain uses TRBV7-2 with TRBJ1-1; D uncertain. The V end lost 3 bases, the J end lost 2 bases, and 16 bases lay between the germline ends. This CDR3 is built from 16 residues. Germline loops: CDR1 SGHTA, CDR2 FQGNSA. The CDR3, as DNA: TGTGCCAGCAGCTTGCGGCTCCTCCCTCCCAACACTGAAGCTTTCTTT. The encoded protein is CASSLRLLPPNTEAFF.

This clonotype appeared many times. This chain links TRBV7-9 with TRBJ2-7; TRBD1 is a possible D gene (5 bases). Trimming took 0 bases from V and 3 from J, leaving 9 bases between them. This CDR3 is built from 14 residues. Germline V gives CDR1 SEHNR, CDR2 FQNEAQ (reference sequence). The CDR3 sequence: CASSLAPGLYEQYF. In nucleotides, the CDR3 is TGTGCCAGCAGCTTAGCGCCAGGGCTCTACGAGCAGTACTTC.

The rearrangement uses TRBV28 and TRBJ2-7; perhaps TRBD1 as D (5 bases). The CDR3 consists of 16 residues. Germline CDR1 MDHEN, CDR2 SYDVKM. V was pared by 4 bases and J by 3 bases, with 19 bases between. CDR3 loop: CASSYTPGRADYEQYF. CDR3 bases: TGTGCCAGCAGTTACACCCCAGGCAGGGCAGACTACGAGCAGTACTTC. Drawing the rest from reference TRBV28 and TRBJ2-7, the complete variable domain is DVKVTQSSRYLVKRTGEKVFLECVQDMDHENMFWYRQDPGLGLRLIYFSYDVKMKEKGDIPEGYSVSREKKERFSLILESASTNQTSMYLCASSYTPGRADYEQYFGPGTRLTVT.

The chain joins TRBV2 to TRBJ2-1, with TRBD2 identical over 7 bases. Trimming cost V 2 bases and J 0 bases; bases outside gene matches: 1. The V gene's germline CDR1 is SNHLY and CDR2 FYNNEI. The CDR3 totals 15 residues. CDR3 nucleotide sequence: TGTGCCAGCAGTGAACGGGGGGTCTCCTACAATGAGCAGTTCTTC. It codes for CASSERGVSYNEQFF.

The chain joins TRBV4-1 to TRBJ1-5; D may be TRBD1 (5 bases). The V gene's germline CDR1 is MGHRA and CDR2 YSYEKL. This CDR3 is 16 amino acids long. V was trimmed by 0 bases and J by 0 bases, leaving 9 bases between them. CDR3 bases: TGCGCCAGCAGCCAAGATTGGGGCGGTAGCAATCAGCCCCAGCATTTT. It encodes CASSQDWGGSNQPQHF.

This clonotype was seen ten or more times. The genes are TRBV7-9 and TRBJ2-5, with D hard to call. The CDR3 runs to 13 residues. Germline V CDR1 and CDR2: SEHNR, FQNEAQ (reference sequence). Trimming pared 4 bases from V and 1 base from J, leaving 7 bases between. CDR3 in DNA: TGTGCCAGCAGCTCTTGGCCCCAAGAGACCCAGTACTTC. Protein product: CASSSWPQETQYF.

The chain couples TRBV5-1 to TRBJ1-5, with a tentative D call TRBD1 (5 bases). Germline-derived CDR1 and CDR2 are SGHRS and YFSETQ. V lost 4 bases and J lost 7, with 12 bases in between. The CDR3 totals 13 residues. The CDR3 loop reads CASSRTPTQPQHF. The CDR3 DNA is TGCGCCAGCAGCAGGACACCTACCCAGCCCCAGCATTTT.

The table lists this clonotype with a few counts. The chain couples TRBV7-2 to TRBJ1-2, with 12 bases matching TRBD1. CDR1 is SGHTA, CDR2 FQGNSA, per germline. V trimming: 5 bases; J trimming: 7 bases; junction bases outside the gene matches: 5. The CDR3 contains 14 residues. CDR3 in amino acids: CASSPRGQGAGYTF. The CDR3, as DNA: TGTGCCAGCAGCCCTAGGGGACAGGGGGCTGGCTACACCTTC.

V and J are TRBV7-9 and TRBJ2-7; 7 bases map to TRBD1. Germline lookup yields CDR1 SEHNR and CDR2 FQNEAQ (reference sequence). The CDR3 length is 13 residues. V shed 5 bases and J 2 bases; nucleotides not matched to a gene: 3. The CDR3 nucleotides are TGTGCCAGCAGCGGGGGACAGACCTACGAGCAGTACTTC. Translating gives CASSGGQTYEQYF.

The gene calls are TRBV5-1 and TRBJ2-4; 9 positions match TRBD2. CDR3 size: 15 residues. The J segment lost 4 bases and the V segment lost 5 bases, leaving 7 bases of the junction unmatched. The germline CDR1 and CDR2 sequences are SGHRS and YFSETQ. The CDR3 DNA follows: TGCGCCAGCAGGCCAGCGGGAGGTAGGAAAAACATTCAGTACTTC. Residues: CASRPAGGRKNIQYF.